These 21 T cell receptor beta chains originate from one sample sequenced in a study of CD8+CD57+ T cells in acquired aplastic anemia. It was patients with CD8+CD57+ cell expansion by flow cytometry who were chosen for sequencing. Genomic DNA, serving as template, underwent TCR beta VDJ and CDR3 profiling. One entry per CDR3 protein results from TCRdb running MiXCR on the reads. Altogether 150,000 or so distinct CDR3 sequences are present, under 55% being singletons, with the ten largest covering 0.85% to 1.2%. Sequencing was carried out using sorted CD4+, CD8+, or CD8+CD57+ T cells (not recorded which) from PBMCs. Receptor source: a human donor with aplastic anemia.

The rearrangement uses TRBV24-1 and TRBJ2-3; D is ambiguous. The CDR3 has 16 amino acids. Germline assignment: CDR1 KGHDR and CDR2 SFDVKD. The V gene lost 4 bases and the J gene lost 1 base, with 14 bases spanning the gap. CDR3 amino acids: CATSDPGPIGTDTQYF. CDR3 bases: TGTGCCACCAGTGACCCCGGACCGATTGGCACAGATACGCAGTATTTT.

The V call is TRBV29-1, the J call TRBJ2-3, with 9 nucleotides matching TRBD1. Per germline, CDR1 SQVTM and CDR2 ANQGSEA. This CDR3 has 13 amino acids. Germline trimming cut 7 bases from V and 7 bases from J; bases unmatched to any gene: 9. This CDR3 reads CSGQTGGSNTQYF. Written as DNA, the CDR3 is TGCAGCGGACAAACAGGGGGCTCGAATACGCAGTATTTT.

This clonotype turned up a few times. The CDR3 does not close with the conserved phenylalanine or tryptophan, likely indicating a read error. This rearrangement joins TRBV10-3 to TRBJ2-1; 10 bases align to TRBD2. V shed 4 bases, J shed 9 bases, and the junction held 6 bases outside the gene matches. The CDR3 contains 14 residues. CDR1 ENHRY and CDR2 SYGVKD come from the germline V gene. CDR3 amino acids: CAISGSGGAGEQFL. CDR3 coding DNA: TGTGCCATCAGTGGAAGCGGGGGGGCCGGTGAGCAGTTCCTC.

Only one count was recorded for this clonotype. The V call is TRBV19, the J call TRBJ2-7; tentatively, D is TRBD1 (5 bases). V lost 5 bases and J lost 4, with 18 bases in between. CDR3 length: 15 residues. Germline CDR1 LNHDA, CDR2 SQIVND (reference sequence). The CDR3: CASSPPGRVTYEQYF. The CDR3 DNA reads TGTGCCAGTAGTCCCCCGGGCAGGGTGACTTACGAGCAGTACTTC.

As regards this clonotype: A read error may explain this, as a much larger clone is one base away. The chain links TRBV14 to TRBJ2-1, with TRBD2 matching over 10 bases. The germline CDR1 and CDR2 sequences are SGHDN and FVKESK. The CDR3 extends over 19 amino acids. The CDR3 sequence is CASSPSTSGFPSSYNGQFF. The CDR3 coding sequence is TGTGCCAGCAGCCCGTCGACTAGCGGGTTCCCTAGCTCCTACAATGGGCAGTTCTTC. The entire variable domain, with the rest obtained from reference TRBV14 and TRBJ2-1, is as follows: EAGVTQFPSHSVIEKGQTVTLRCDPISGHDNLYWYRRVMGKEIKFLLHFVKESKQDESGMPNNRFLAERTGGTYSTLKVQPAELEDSGVYFCASSPSTSGFPSSYNGQFFGPGTRLTVL.

The chain is built from TRBV12-5 and TRBJ1-2; TRBD1 aligns across 7 bases. Unmatched junction bases numbered 5, after V lost 6 bases and J lost 1 base. This CDR3 region has 14 residues. CDR1 is LGHNT, CDR2 FRNRAP, per germline. DNA for the CDR3: TGTGCTAGTGGCACGGGACAGATTAACTATGGCTACACCTTC. Translation gives CASGTGQINYGYTF.

This CDR3 is CASSGGGKSEQFF. The CDR3, as DNA: TGTGCCAGCAGCGGGGGGGGTAAGAGTGAGCAGTTCTTC. The V and J genes are TRBV7-3 and TRBJ2-1; 7 bases are shared with TRBD2. CDR3 size: 13 residues. CDR1 and CDR2 from the germline V gene are SGHTA and FQGTGA. With V trimmed by 5 bases and J by 9 bases, 7 bases remained unmatched.

Comments on this clonotype: Lacking the conserved final phenylalanine or tryptophan, this CDR3 likely reflects a read error. The DNA is left out, because the CDR3 cannot be placed on it with certainty; the CDR3 is given as TCRdb lists it. Here the CDR3 reads CAISGQGPGTTL. The chain uses TRBV10-3 and TRBJ2-7; the DNA was not compared with TRBD2, the D call given in the table. The CDR3 sequence runs 12 residues, both termini included. Germline CDR1 ENHRY, CDR2 SYGVKD.

This chain links TRBV7-3 with TRBJ1-6; D call uncertain. Germline loops: CDR1 SGHTA, CDR2 FQGTGA. Trimming shortened V by 5 bases and J by 8 bases, and 10 bases separated the two germline ends. The CDR3 is 13 amino acids. Here the CDR3 reads CASSIRGDSPLHF. The CDR3 DNA is TGTGCCAGCAGCATCCGGGGAGATTCACCCCTCCACTTT.

The V gene is TRBV7-2, the J gene TRBJ2-1, with a weak D call TRBD2 (6 bases). Germline V CDR1 and CDR2: SGHTA, FQGNSA. There are 13 residues in the CDR3. Trimming took off 1 base at V and 6 bases at J, with 7 bases between the two ends. CDR3 sequence reads: CASSLDGSNEQFF. DNA of the CDR3: TGTGCCAGCAGCTTAGACGGGAGCAATGAGCAGTTCTTC.

This clonotype is a singleton in its sample. The chain joins TRBV20-1 to TRBJ1-2, with unresolved D. Germline V gene lookup returns CDR1 DFQATT and CDR2 SNEGSKA (reference sequence). V lost 3 bases and J 7 bases, leaving 6 bases between the germline ends. The CDR3 has 10 amino acids. The CDR3 DNA sequence: TGCAGTGCTAGTCACGTTGGCTACACCTTC. Translated: CSASHVGYTF.

The chain carries TRBV5-1 and TRBJ2-7; a possible D gene is TRBD1 (5 bases). The CDR3 loop spans 15 amino acids. Trimming stripped 0 bases from V and 1 base from J, with 11 bases between. CDR1 and CDR2 (germline): SGHRS, YFSETQ. The CDR3: CASSLDQGPSYEQYF. CDR3 DNA: TGCGCCAGCAGCTTGGACCAGGGCCCTTCCTACGAGCAGTACTTC.

Points on this clonotype: A much larger clone sits a single nucleotide away, making a read error possible. J is TRBJ2-7 and V is TRBV12-3 or TRBV12-4, with TRBD1 matching over 9 bases. The CDR3 totals 17 residues. With V trimmed by 5 bases and J by 4 bases, 15 bases remained unmatched. The CDR3 coding sequence is TGTGCCAGCAGTCTCTCACCGGGACAGGGTACGGGGTACGAGCAGTACTTC. This gives the protein CASSLSPGQGTGYEQYF.

The rearrangement uses TRBV2 and TRBJ2-7; the D gene could be TRBD1 or TRBD2 (5 bases each). The CDR3 loop spans 11 amino acids. CDR1 and CDR2 from the germline V gene are SNHLY and FYNNEI. The V end was cut by 8 bases, the J end by 7 bases, with 12 bases between. CDR3 nucleotides: TGTGCCAGCGACCGAGGGGAAGAGCAGTACTTC. Amino acid sequence: CASDRGEEQYF.

The chain employs TRBV12-3 or TRBV12-4 and TRBJ2-6, with D perhaps given as TRBD1 or TRBD2 (5 bases each). The CDR3 has 13 amino acids. V gave up 10 bases and J gave up 0 bases, with 7 bases separating them. CDR3 sequence (DNA): TGTGCCATTGGGGGCTCTGGGGCCAACGTCCTGACTTTC. It codes for CAIGGSGANVLTF.

This clonotype appeared many times. The V and J genes are TRBV9 and TRBJ2-3; tentative D call: TRBD1 (5 bases). The germline V gene encodes CDR1 SGDLS and CDR2 YYNGEE. The CDR3 consists of 14 residues. Trimming took off 1 base at V and 0 bases at J, with 6 bases between the two ends. CDR3 protein: CASSVKGSTDTQYF. Here the CDR3 DNA reads TGTGCCAGCAGCGTAAAGGGGAGCACAGATACGCAGTATTTT.

The rearrangement joins TRBV12-3 or TRBV12-4 to TRBJ1-5, with no clear D. This CDR3 has 12 amino acids. V lost 2 bases to trimming and J lost 7 bases, with 6 bases between them. DNA of the CDR3: TGTGCCAGCAGTTTAAACGGCCAGCCCCAGCATTTT. This translates into CASSLNGQPQHF.

In this sample, this clonotype turned up a few times. This chain joins TRBV9 and TRBJ2-3, with D unclear. The V end lost 4 bases, the J end lost 0 bases, and 9 bases lay between the germline ends. Looked up from germline, CDR1 is SGDLS and CDR2 is YYNGEE. This CDR3 is built from 14 residues. The chain's CDR3 is CASSRFTSTDTQYF. The CDR3 DNA reads as TGTGCCAGCAGCCGATTTACGAGCACAGATACGCAGTATTTT.

The chain uses TRBV19 and TRBJ1-1, with no clear D. CDR1 LNHDA and CDR2 SQIVND come from the germline V gene (reference sequence). This CDR3 has 15 amino acids. Deletions cut 2 bases from V and 1 base from J, with 11 bases between. The CDR3 DNA follows: TGTGCCAGTAGTATATCACTAATTAAGAACACTGAAGCTTTCTTT. Encoded protein: CASSISLIKNTEAFF.

In this sample, this clonotype turned up a few times. The gene calls are TRBV27 and TRBJ1-6; D is undetermined. This CDR3 spans 12 amino acids. Germline V gene data show CDR1 as MNHEY and CDR2 as SMNVEV (reference sequence). Trimming took 3 bases from V and 6 from J, leaving 3 bases between them. The CDR3 spells CASSLSNSPLHF. The CDR3 bases are TGTGCCAGCAGTTTGTCTAATTCACCCCTCCACTTT.

This clonotype was found many times. The CDR3 DNA reads TGTGCCAGCAGCCCCTCCGGGGGGGGCGTTGGGTACTTC. Amino acid sequence: CASSPSGGGVGYF. The V and J genes are TRBV7-2 and TRBJ2-7; TRBD2 matches at 8 bases. Trimming at V came to 5 bases and at J to 12 bases, leaving 12 bases not matched to a gene. CDR3 length: 13 residues. CDR1 and CDR2 from the germline V gene are SGHTA and FQGNSA.